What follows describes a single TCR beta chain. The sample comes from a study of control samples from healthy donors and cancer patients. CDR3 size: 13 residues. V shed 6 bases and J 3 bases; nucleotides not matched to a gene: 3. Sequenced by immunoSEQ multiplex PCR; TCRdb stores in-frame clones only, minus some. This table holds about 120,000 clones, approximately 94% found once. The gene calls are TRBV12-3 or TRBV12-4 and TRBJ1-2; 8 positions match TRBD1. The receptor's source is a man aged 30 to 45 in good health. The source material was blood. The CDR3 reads CASRRQGYYGYTF. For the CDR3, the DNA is TGTGCCAGCAGAAGACAGGGGTACTATGGCTACACCTTC.